The 32 T cell receptor beta chains in this list originate from one sample, sequenced in a study of T cell responses to AZD1222 COVID-19 vaccine. The assay was immunoSEQ multiplex PCR, and TCRdb's table has in-frame clones only and misses some. This table has 110,000 to 150,000 clones, 85% to 90% appearing once. Sequencing used peripheral blood, obtained 28 days after the second AZD1222 dose. The receptors were sampled from an adult who received the AZD1222 COVID-19 vaccine.

The chain uses TRBV15 and TRBJ1-1, with D hard to call. The CDR3 loop spans 16 amino acids. CDR1 LNHNV and CDR2 YYDKDF come from the germline V gene (reference sequence). Trimming pared 5 bases from V and 2 bases from J, leaving 18 bases between. This CDR3 reads CATSARSAAKNTEAFF. The CDR3 bases are TGTGCCACCAGCGCAAGGTCGGCAGCTAAAAACACTGAAGCTTTCTTT.

The chain combines TRBV7-9 with TRBJ2-7; D unresolved. Trimming took off 0 bases at V and 3 bases at J, with 12 bases between the two ends. CDR3 size: 15 residues. Germline V gene sequence: CDR1 SEHNR, CDR2 FQNEAQ (reference sequence). The CDR3 DNA follows: TGTGCCAGCAGCTTAGCGACTCCTTCTAACTACGAGCAGTACTTC. Residues: CASSLATPSNYEQYF.

V and J are TRBV5-1 and TRBJ2-5; 7 bases line up with TRBD1. The CDR3 length is 14 residues. Germline assignment: CDR1 SGHRS and CDR2 YFSETQ. V shed 0 bases, J shed 2 bases, and the junction held 1 base outside the gene matches. In nucleotides, the CDR3 is TGCGCCAGCAGCTTGGCGGGACAGCAAGAGACCCAGTACTTC. It translates to CASSLAGQQETQYF.

The chain is built from TRBV30 and TRBJ1-4, with TRBD1 matching over 7 bases. V lost 3 bases to trimming and J lost 7 bases; unmatched junction nucleotides: 2. Germline values: CDR1 GTSNPN, CDR2 SVGIG (reference sequence). This CDR3 region has 12 residues. The CDR3 DNA is TGTGCCTGGAGAGGGGGCGGTGAAAAACTGTTTTTT. Translating gives CAWRGGGEKLFF.

The chain uses TRBV2 and TRBJ1-6; perhaps TRBD1 as D (5 bases). The germline gives CDR1 SNHLY, CDR2 FYNNEI. This CDR3 has 17 residues. V lost 1 base and J 5 bases, leaving 15 bases between the germline ends. The CDR3 reads CASSEGRGVSNNSPLHF. CDR3 nucleotide sequence: TGTGCCAGCAGTGAAGGGCGGGGGGTTTCCAATAATTCACCCCTCCACTTT.

This clone was counted once. This chain uses TRBV28 with TRBJ1-6; D remains unclear. Deletions cut 8 bases from V and 8 bases from J, with 10 bases between. Germline assignment: CDR1 MDHEN and CDR2 SYDVKM. The CDR3 length is 12 residues. CDR3 region: CASYSGDSPLHF. The CDR3 DNA reads TGTGCCAGCTACAGCGGAGATTCACCCCTCCACTTT. The full variable domain, its missing parts supplied by reference TRBV28 and TRBJ1-6, is DVKVTQSSRYLVKRTGEKVFLECVQDMDHENMFWYRQDPGLGLRLIYFSYDVKMKEKGDIPEGYSVSREKKERFSLILESASTNQTSMYLCASYSGDSPLHFGNGTRLTVT.

The V and J genes are TRBV28 and TRBJ2-4, with D possibly TRBD2 on 6 matching bases. V dropped 5 bases and J dropped 4 bases, with 12 bases sitting between them. The germline CDR1 and CDR2 sequences are MDHEN and SYDVKM. CDR3 length equals 14 residues. CDR3 in DNA: TGTGCCAGCAGTCCGGGAGCTGGAAAAAACATTCAGTACTTC. Encoded protein: CASSPGAGKNIQYF.

The chain recombines TRBV19 with TRBJ2-1; TRBD1 agrees at 9 bases. The germline V gene encodes CDR1 LNHDA and CDR2 SQIVND (reference sequence). J lost 6 bases, V lost 7 bases, and 10 bases had no gene match. This CDR3 spans 15 amino acids. In nucleotides, the CDR3 is TGTGCCAGTAACCAGTGGGTGACAGGGGGCAATGAGCAGTTCTTC. It yields the protein CASNQWVTGGNEQFF.

The chain carries TRBV6-5 and TRBJ2-1; the D is unclear. This CDR3 has 11 residues. CDR1 is MNHEY and CDR2 is SVGAGI in the germline V gene. Trimming removed 8 bases from V and 8 bases from J, with 10 bases in between. This CDR3 is CASDWVDEQFF. CDR3 bases: TGTGCCAGCGATTGGGTCGATGAGCAGTTCTTC.

This clone showed up just once. The rearrangement links TRBV5-4 to TRBJ1-2; 8 bases line up with TRBD1. The CDR3 has 15 residues. The V and J ends lost 4 bases and 2 bases, in that order; junction bases with no gene match: 7. Germline CDR1 reads SGHNT; CDR2 reads YYREEE (reference sequence). CDR3 residues: CASSRSQGENYGYTF. Here the CDR3 DNA reads TGTGCCAGCAGCCGTTCACAGGGGGAAAACTATGGCTACACCTTC.

The chain uses TRBV5-1 and TRBJ1-6, with a possible D match to TRBD1 (5 bases). The CDR3 has 13 residues. V shed 7 bases and J shed 8 bases, with 13 bases lying between them. Germline V lookup: CDR1 SGHRS, CDR2 YFSETQ. CDR3 loop: CASRHRGDSPLHF. CDR3 DNA: TGCGCCAGCCGACACCGAGGGGATTCACCCCTCCACTTT.

The chain joins TRBV28 to TRBJ2-7, with 9 bases fitting TRBD2. The V segment lost 7 bases and the J segment 1 base; nucleotides outside the gene matches: 11. CDR1 is MDHEN and CDR2 is SYDVKM in the germline V gene. CDR3 length: 16 amino acids. CDR3 protein: CASMALERGDSYEQYF. DNA of the CDR3: TGTGCCAGCATGGCCCTAGAGCGGGGGGATTCCTACGAGCAGTACTTC.

This chain joins TRBV21-1 and TRBJ1-2. TRBV21-1 is marked as a pseudogene. The CDR3 consists of 12 residues. CDR3 sequence: CASSKENYGYTF. CDR3 in DNA: TGTGCCAGCAGCAAAGAGAACTATGGCTACACCTTC.

The rearrangement uses TRBV10-3 and TRBJ2-2, with D possibly being TRBD2 (6 bases). Trimming took 3 bases from V and 6 from J, leaving 11 bases between them. This CDR3 region has 14 residues. CDR1 is ENHRY and CDR2 is SYGVKD in the germline V gene. This CDR3 is CAISDPTSPGELFF. CDR3 coding DNA: TGTGCCATCAGTGACCCAACTAGCCCCGGGGAGCTGTTTTTT.

In its sample, this clone was seen once. This chain uses TRBV28 with TRBJ2-3; 14 nucleotides match TRBD2. Trimming took 6 bases from V and 1 from J; bases not matched to a gene: 12. Germline V gene sequence: CDR1 MDHEN, CDR2 SYDVKM. The CDR3 consists of 19 residues. The CDR3 protein is CASSTPGLAGAQGTDTQYF. CDR3 DNA: TGTGCCAGCAGCACGCCGGGACTAGCGGGGGCACAGGGCACAGATACGCAGTATTTT.

This rearrangement joins TRBV13 to TRBJ2-1; TRBD2 is a possible D gene (6 bases). Germline CDR1 reads PRHDT; CDR2 reads FYEKMQ (reference sequence). There are 16 residues in the CDR3. The ends were cut back, 4 bases at V and 0 bases at J, with 13 bases in the middle. CDR3 nucleotide sequence: TGTGCCAGCAGCTCGAGTGGAGCGGGCTCCTACAATGAGCAGTTCTTC. Translating gives CASSSSGAGSYNEQFF. Variable domain in full (rest from reference TRBV13 and TRBJ2-1): AAGVIQSPRHLIKEKRETATLKCYPIPRHDTVYWYQQGPGQDPQFLISFYEKMQSDKGSIPDRFSAQQFSDYHSELNMSSLELGDSALYFCASSSSGAGSYNEQFFGPGTRLTVL.

The J gene is TRBJ1-4, the V gene TRBV19; D is perhaps TRBD1 (6 bases). The CDR3 is 15 amino acids. Germline lookup yields CDR1 LNHDA and CDR2 SQIVND (reference sequence). Trimming stripped 7 bases from V and 8 bases from J, with 20 bases between. CDR3 loop: CASTRGRAPVEKLFF. The DNA for the CDR3 is TGTGCCAGTACCCGGGGGCGGGCCCCTGTGGAAAAACTGTTTTTT.

This clone was seen a single time. The chain links TRBV19 to TRBJ1-2, with no clear D. This CDR3 is built from 14 residues. Germline V lookup: CDR1 LNHDA, CDR2 SQIVND (reference sequence). V gave up 2 bases and J gave up 4 bases, with 11 bases separating them. CDR3 residues: CASSISEQSYGYTF. DNA of the CDR3: TGTGCCAGTAGTATAAGTGAGCAGTCCTATGGCTACACCTTC.

The J gene is TRBJ1-4, the V gene TRBV27; no firm D call. The V and J ends lost 7 bases and 7 bases respectively, with 16 bases between them. The CDR3 consists of 14 residues. Germline V gene sequence: CDR1 MNHEY, CDR2 SMNVEV (reference sequence). The DNA of the CDR3 is TGTGCCAGCACTTCACCAGGCGTCGGTGAAAAACTGTTTTTT. Its translation: CASTSPGVGEKLFF.

V is TRBV6-5 and J is TRBJ1-2; D gene ambiguous. Germline values: CDR1 MNHEY, CDR2 SVGAGI. The CDR3 covers 13 residues. Trimming left V 2 bases short and J 5 bases short, with 9 bases between. CDR3 coding DNA: TGTGCCAGCAGTTACGCGGCAGCTTATGGCTACACCTTC. This sequence encodes CASSYAAAYGYTF.

The CDR3 DNA follows: TGTGCCAGCAGCTTAAGAGGGGGCGGCAATCGAGAGACCCAGTACTTC. It encodes CASSLRGGGNRETQYF. The V call is TRBV5-5, the J call TRBJ2-5; 7 nucleotides align to TRBD1. Germline lookup yields CDR1 SGHKS and CDR2 YYEKEE (reference sequence). CDR3 length equals 16 residues. V was pared by 2 bases and J by 4 bases, with 11 bases of the junction left unmatched.

This clone was picked up one time. The rearrangement uses TRBV18 and TRBJ1-1, with a possible D match to TRBD1 (6 bases). CDR1 and CDR2 (germline): KGHSH, LQKENI. The CDR3 contains 15 residues. The V and J ends lost 6 bases and 0 bases respectively, with 14 bases between them. CDR3: CASSPGDTLNTEAFF. The CDR3 DNA is TGTGCCAGCTCCCCCGGGGACACGTTGAACACTGAAGCTTTCTTT.

V and J are TRBV6-5 and TRBJ1-1, with D uncertain. Trimming left V 2 bases short and J 3 bases short, with 13 bases between. The germline V gene has CDR1 MNHEY and CDR2 SVGAGI. The CDR3 is made up of 15 amino acids. CDR3 sequence: CASSYAFPRDTEAFF. CDR3 bases: TGTGCCAGCAGTTACGCCTTCCCCCGGGACACTGAAGCTTTCTTT.

The V and J genes are TRBV2 and TRBJ2-7, with D tentatively TRBD1 (6 bases). CDR1 is SNHLY, CDR2 FYNNEI, per germline. This CDR3 region has 13 residues. V was cut by 5 bases and J by 9 bases, with 17 bases left in between. The CDR3 DNA sequence: TGTGCCAGCAGTTTCGGACAGTCTGTAAGGCAGTACTTC. This gives the protein CASSFGQSVRQYF.

The CDR3 spells CASSPASGTTNQPQHF. The CDR3 DNA follows: TGTGCCAGCTCACCCGCGTCGGGGACAACTAATCAGCCCCAGCATTTT. V and J are TRBV18 and TRBJ1-5, with a tentative D call TRBD1 (6 bases). The V gene lost 3 bases and the J gene lost 4 bases, with 16 bases spanning the gap. Germline V lookup: CDR1 KGHSH, CDR2 LQKENI. This CDR3 spans 16 amino acids.

This rearrangement joins TRBV5-1 to TRBJ2-3, with D tentatively TRBD1 (5 bases). Germline CDR1 SGHRS, CDR2 YFSETQ. The CDR3 runs to 14 residues. Trimming took off 0 bases at V and 4 bases at J, with 9 bases between the two ends. The CDR3 here is CASSLGQFPDTQYF. Here the CDR3 DNA reads TGCGCCAGCAGCTTGGGACAGTTTCCAGATACGCAGTATTTT.

The chain recombines TRBV24-1 with TRBJ2-3; perhaps D is TRBD1 or TRBD2 (5 bases each). Trimming removed 3 bases from V and 5 bases from J, with 14 bases in between. The CDR3 totals 15 residues. Per the germline V gene, CDR1 is KGHDR and CDR2 is SFDVKD. The CDR3 DNA reads as TGTGCCACCAGTGATCCAACCGCAGGGAGAGATACGCAGTATTTT. Protein: CATSDPTAGRDTQYF.

The chain combines TRBV7-2 with TRBJ1-4; tentatively, D is TRBD1 (5 bases). With 1 base removed from V and 8 bases from J, the gap between germline ends came to 8 bases. CDR1 and CDR2 from the germline V gene are SGHTA and FQGNSA. The CDR3 covers 13 residues. In DNA, the CDR3 is TGTGCCAGCAGCTTAGAGTGGGGGGAAAAACTGTTTTTT. It specifies CASSLEWGEKLFF.

This chain links TRBV19 with TRBJ1-4; 7 nucleotides line up with TRBD1. There are 17 residues in the CDR3. Germline CDR1 is LNHDA and CDR2 is SQIVND (reference sequence). J gave up 5 bases and V 5 bases, and 14 bases lay outside the gene matches. The CDR3 region is CASSVERPGQKNEKLFF. CDR3 sequence (DNA): TGTGCCAGTAGTGTGGAAAGGCCGGGACAGAAAAATGAAAAACTGTTTTTT.

The rearrangement joins TRBV7-3 to TRBJ2-3, with D perhaps TRBD2 (5 bases). V was clipped by 5 bases and J by 0 bases, with 12 bases between them. The CDR3 is made up of 15 amino acids. Per the germline V gene, CDR1 is SGHTA and CDR2 is FQGTGA. The CDR3 is CASSPIAQSTDTQYF. In DNA, the CDR3 is TGTGCCAGCAGCCCTATAGCGCAAAGCACAGATACGCAGTATTTT.

The chain couples TRBV19 to TRBJ1-2; the D gene is possibly TRBD1 (5 bases). This CDR3 has 13 residues. CDR1 and CDR2 (germline): LNHDA, SQIVND (reference sequence). Between the trimmed V and J ends, which lost 3 bases and 8 bases, there was a span of 13 bases. The CDR3 DNA reads TGTGCCAGTAGTATTACAGGAGCCTACGGCTACACCTTC. Translation gives CASSITGAYGYTF.

The chain recombines TRBV7-3 with TRBJ2-2, with 7 positions matching TRBD1. V was pared by 1 base and J by 7 bases, with 6 bases of the junction left unmatched. Germline lookup yields CDR1 SGHTA and CDR2 FQGTGA. The CDR3 has 15 amino acids. The CDR3 sequence: CASSLRGGQYGELFF. The CDR3 coding sequence is TGTGCCAGCAGCTTAAGAGGGGGACAGTACGGGGAGCTGTTTTTT.